This passage covers 30 T cell receptor beta chains from one sample sequenced in a study of T-cell reconstitution after alpha-beta-depleted transplantation in children. During its preparation, the TCRbeta library received unique molecular identifiers. TCRdb reprocessed the PCR reads via MiXCR and lists one record per CDR3 protein. The sample contains 250,000 to 300,000 distinct CDR3 sequences, around a tenth of which appear only once. Source: PBMCs, taken before TCRalphabeta/CD19-depleted stem cell transplant. The receptors were gathered from a boy under two years old with acute myeloid leukemia, due to receive a stem cell transplant.

There are many counts of this clonotype. The CDR3 bases are TGCAGTGCTAAACGACTAGCGGGGGGGCTTGTGACAGATACGCAGTATTTT. Protein product: CSAKRLAGGLVTDTQYF. The chain combines TRBV20-1 with TRBJ2-3, with 14 bases aligning to TRBD2. V trimming: 4 bases; J trimming: 3 bases; junction bases outside the gene matches: 9. This CDR3 has 17 residues. Germline CDR1 reads DFQATT; CDR2 reads SNEGSKA (reference sequence).

The DNA of the CDR3 is TGTGCCAGCAGCCATCCGACTAGTTCCGCAGGGGATACGCAGTATTTT. This encodes CASSHPTSSAGDTQYF. The genes are TRBV14 and TRBJ2-3; the D gene is possibly TRBD2 (6 bases). The CDR3 is 16 amino acids. V lost 3 bases to trimming and J lost 6 bases, with 19 bases between them. Germline CDR1 and CDR2: SGHDN and FVKESK.

Regarding this clonotype: One end of the junction varies from germline; a read error may be responsible. V is TRBV19 and J is TRBJ1-5, with D unclear. The CDR3 has 14 amino acids. Germline CDR1 reads LNHDA; CDR2 reads SQIVND (reference sequence). The CDR3 here is CTSSIEGRDQPQHF. CDR3 sequence (DNA): TGTACCAGTAGTATTGAGGGAAGGGATCAGCCCCAGCATTTT.

This clonotype was observed at least ten times. CDR3 coding DNA: TGTGCCAGCAGCTTAGGGTACGGACACTTCGACCCCCAGCATTTT. It codes for CASSLGYGHFDPQHF. The rearrangement uses TRBV7-2 and TRBJ1-5, with D perhaps TRBD1 (5 bases). The CDR3 runs to 15 residues. CDR1 SGHTA and CDR2 FQGNSA come from the germline V gene. Trimming cost V 1 base and J 10 bases, with 17 bases left between them.

This clonotype was seen a handful of times. The chain uses TRBV24-1 and TRBJ2-3; 7 bases match TRBD2. V lost 4 bases to trimming and J lost 3 bases; unmatched junction nucleotides: 9. CDR1 and CDR2 from the germline V gene are KGHDR and SFDVKD. The CDR3 is made up of 16 amino acids. The CDR3 sequence: CATSDPWGGRTDTQYF. For the CDR3, the DNA is TGTGCCACCAGTGACCCCTGGGGGGGAAGAACAGATACGCAGTATTTT.

The CDR3 DNA reads TGTGCCAGCAGCCGTGGGACCTACAATGAGCAGTTCTTC. The encoded protein is CASSRGTYNEQFF. V and J are TRBV4-2 and TRBJ2-1; D is ambiguous. The CDR3 spans 13 residues. Per germline, CDR1 LGHNA and CDR2 YNFKEQ. The V gene lost 4 bases and the J gene lost 2 bases, with 6 bases spanning the gap.

Here the CDR3 reads CASSSYLLAGGLDTQYF. In DNA form, the CDR3 reads TGTGCCAGCAGTTCCTACCTACTAGCGGGGGGGTTAGATACGCAGTATTTT. The V gene is TRBV12-3 or TRBV12-4, the J gene TRBJ2-3; TRBD2 matches at 13 bases. The trim removed 4 bases at V and 5 bases at J, leaving 9 bases unmatched. This CDR3 spans 17 amino acids.

This clonotype occurred many times. One end of the junction fails to match germline, which may point to a read error. The chain employs TRBV7-7 and TRBJ2-5, with 7 positions matching TRBD2. This CDR3 is built from 18 residues. Germline loops: CDR1 SSHAT, CDR2 FNYEAQ (reference sequence). CDR3 sequence reads: CASSLGRGLGTPFETQYF. CDR3 sequence (DNA): TGTGCTAGCAGCTTGGGAAGAGGACTAGGGACCCCTTTCGAGACCCAGTACTTC.

This clonotype occurred many times. The chain links TRBV12-5 to TRBJ2-4, with D possibly matching TRBD2 (6 bases). CDR3 length: 15 amino acids. Germline V CDR1 and CDR2: LGHNT, FRNRAP. Between the trimmed V and J ends, which lost 3 bases and 1 base, there was a span of 10 bases. The CDR3 DNA reads as TGTGCTAGTGGTTTAATCCGGGAGGCCAAAAACATTCAGTACTTC. It is translated as CASGLIREAKNIQYF.

The sample holds many counts of this clonotype. This chain links TRBV5-1 with TRBJ2-4; D unclear. Germline V lookup: CDR1 SGHRS, CDR2 YFSETQ. Trimming stripped 4 bases from V and 8 bases from J, with 16 bases between. The CDR3 loop spans 14 amino acids. The CDR3: CASSPGRSVDIQYF. The DNA of the CDR3 is TGCGCCAGCAGCCCCGGCCGGAGCGTTGACATTCAGTACTTC.

This clonotype was counted many times. The gene calls are TRBV12-3 or TRBV12-4 and TRBJ2-7, with D possibly TRBD1 on 5 matching bases. The V gene lost 6 bases and the J gene lost 4 bases, with 10 bases spanning the gap. CDR3 size: 12 residues. CDR3 loop: CASSAQGYEQYF. CDR3 bases: TGTGCCAGCAGCGCCCAGGGTTACGAGCAGTACTTC.

This clonotype showed up many times. The chain has TRBV28 and TRBJ2-1; D possibly corresponds to TRBD2 (6 bases). V was cut by 5 bases and J by 2 bases, with 13 bases left in between. The CDR3 loop spans 15 amino acids. The germline CDR1 and CDR2 sequences are MDHEN and SYDVKM. The CDR3 here is CASSTAGITYNEQFF. CDR3 nucleotides: TGTGCCAGCAGTACAGCGGGCATTACCTACAATGAGCAGTTCTTC.

This clonotype was observed a few times. This chain connects TRBV12-3 or TRBV12-4 to TRBJ2-2; tentatively, D is TRBD2 (5 bases). V lost 10 bases and J lost 0, with 12 bases in between. The CDR3 spans 14 residues. The CDR3 loop reads CANPDSANTGELFF. The CDR3, as DNA: TGTGCCAACCCGGACTCGGCGAACACCGGGGAGCTGTTTTTT.

There are a few counts of this clonotype. The chain recombines TRBV3-1 with TRBJ2-7; 9 nucleotides line up with TRBD2. Germline assignment: CDR1 LGHDT and CDR2 YNNKEL (reference sequence). After removal of 5 bases from V and 2 bases from J, the junction contained 7 bases not matched to a gene. The CDR3 contains 15 residues. The CDR3 nucleotides are TGTGCCAGCAGCTCCACCGGGACTAGCCCCTACGAGCAGTACTTC. Translating gives CASSSTGTSPYEQYF.

This clonotype has a count of ten or more. V is TRBV7-9 and J is TRBJ2-1; D not resolved. The ends were cut back, 1 base at V and 2 bases at J, with 9 bases in the middle. CDR3 length equals 15 residues. Per germline, CDR1 SEHNR and CDR2 FQNEAQ (reference sequence). DNA for the CDR3: TGTGCCAGCAGCTTAGGCAGGTACCCCTACAATGAGCAGTTCTTC. Residues: CASSLGRYPYNEQFF.

For the CDR3, the DNA is TGTGCCAGCAGTTACTCTTGGACAGGGGGCCGCAATGAGCAGTTCTTC. Protein sequence: CASSYSWTGGRNEQFF. V usage is TRBV6-2 or TRBV6-3 and J usage is TRBJ2-1, with TRBD1 matching over 11 bases. The CDR3 loop spans 16 amino acids. CDR1 and CDR2 (germline): MNHEY, SVGEGT. Unmatched junction bases numbered 4, after V lost 0 bases and J lost 6 bases.

This clonotype has at least ten counts. This chain joins TRBV7-2 and TRBJ2-4; D gene uncertain. The CDR3 loop spans 16 amino acids. Trimming shortened V by 2 bases and J by 0 bases, and 11 bases separated the two germline ends. CDR1 SGHTA and CDR2 FQGNSA come from the germline V gene. The CDR3 is CASSLFERVAKNIQYF. CDR3 in DNA: TGTGCCAGCAGCTTATTCGAGCGAGTAGCCAAAAACATTCAGTACTTC.

This clonotype was recorded at least ten times. This chain joins TRBV7-6 and TRBJ2-3, with 9 positions matching TRBD2. V dropped 5 bases and J dropped 2; count of bases not matched to a gene: 11. The CDR3 has 17 amino acids. CDR1 SGHVS and CDR2 FNYEAQ come from the germline V gene. CDR3 sequence: CASSQETAGGYTDTQYF. CDR3 nucleotide sequence: TGTGCCAGCAGCCAGGAAACAGCGGGGGGTTACACAGATACGCAGTATTTT.

This clonotype was counted many times. CDR3 coding DNA: TGCAGTGCTAGAGTACTCGACACCGGGGAGCTGTTTTTT. Translated, it gives CSARVLDTGELFF. J is TRBJ2-2 and V is TRBV20-1, with D unclear. The CDR3 covers 13 residues. V was cut by 1 base and J by 3 bases, with 6 bases left in between. Germline lookup yields CDR1 DFQATT and CDR2 SNEGSKA (reference sequence).

The table lists this clonotype with a few counts. Since a much larger clone is just one base distant, this may be a read error. The V and J genes are TRBV28 and TRBJ2-7; TRBD1 aligns across 11 bases. This CDR3 contains 15 residues. Germline CDR1 MDHEN, CDR2 SYDVKM. The V and J ends lost 6 bases and 3 bases, in that order; junction bases with no gene match: 7. Here the CDR3 reads CASRPGTGGSYEQYF. The CDR3 DNA reads TGTGCCAGCAGGCCCGGGACAGGGGGTAGCTACGAGCAGTACTTC.

Ten or more counts support this clonotype. V is TRBV28 and J is TRBJ1-2, with D possibly being TRBD1 (6 bases). Trimming removed 2 bases from V and 7 bases from J, with 14 bases in between. The CDR3 totals 14 residues. Germline V gene data show CDR1 as MDHEN and CDR2 as SYDVKM. The CDR3 loop is CASSLQLGGLGYTF. The CDR3 region has the DNA TGTGCCAGCAGTTTACAACTTGGGGGCCTTGGCTACACCTTC.

This clonotype has a count of ten or more. This chain connects TRBV10-3 to TRBJ2-7; D unclear. V was cut by 4 bases and J by 2 bases, with 9 bases left in between. There are 13 residues in the CDR3. Germline V gene lookup returns CDR1 ENHRY and CDR2 SYGVKD. The CDR3 sequence is CAISGGRTYEQYF. In nucleotides, the CDR3 is TGTGCCATCAGTGGAGGACGGACCTACGAGCAGTACTTC.

This clonotype was observed at least ten times. The chain carries TRBV28 and TRBJ2-7, with TRBD1 matching over 11 bases. V was pared by 5 bases and J by 4 bases, with 4 bases of the junction left unmatched. This CDR3 has 14 amino acids. Germline loops: CDR1 MDHEN, CDR2 SYDVKM. CDR3 DNA sequence: TGTGCCAGCAGTCGGGACAGGGGGTGGTACGAGCAGTACTTC. Protein product: CASSRDRGWYEQYF. The full variable domain, completed using reference TRBV28 and TRBJ2-7, is DVKVTQSSRYLVKRTGEKVFLECVQDMDHENMFWYRQDPGLGLRLIYFSYDVKMKEKGDIPEGYSVSREKKERFSLILESASTNQTSMYLCASSRDRGWYEQYFGPGTRLTVT.

This clonotype showed up many times. The chain recombines TRBV7-3 with TRBJ2-3; D is tentatively TRBD1 or TRBD2 (6 bases each). Germline assignment: CDR1 SGHTA and CDR2 FQGTGA. The CDR3 has 15 amino acids. With 5 bases removed from V and 0 bases from J, the gap between germline ends came to 12 bases. CDR3 in DNA: TGTGCCAGCAGCCCCCTGGGGGGCAGCACAGATACGCAGTATTTT. Protein: CASSPLGGSTDTQYF. Based on the CDR3 plus reference TRBV7-3 and TRBJ2-3, the full variable domain is GAGVSQTPSNKVTEKGKYVELRCDPISGHTALYWYRQSLGQGPEFLIYFQGTGAADDSGLPNDRFFAVRPEGSVSTLKIQRTERGDSAVYLCASSPLGGSTDTQYFGPGTRLTVL.

The chain couples TRBV11-2 to TRBJ2-7; TRBD2 matches at 7 bases. The CDR3 loop spans 18 amino acids. The V and J ends lost 2 bases and 5 bases, in that order; junction bases with no gene match: 18. CDR1 SGHAT and CDR2 FQNNGV come from the germline V gene. The CDR3 DNA is TGTGCCAGCAGCTTAATTATGGGAGGGACTCGAGGGTCCCACGAGCAGTACTTC. Encoded protein: CASSLIMGGTRGSHEQYF.

The sample holds many counts of this clonotype. The chain recombines TRBV30 with TRBJ2-2, with 7 positions matching TRBD1. The V segment lost 4 bases and the J segment 0 bases; nucleotides outside the gene matches: 2. Germline V gene data show CDR1 as GTSNPN and CDR2 as SVGIG (reference sequence). The CDR3 is made up of 14 amino acids. CDR3 protein: CAWNRGPNTGELFF. CDR3 nucleotide sequence: TGTGCCTGGAACAGGGGACCGAACACCGGGGAGCTGTTTTTT.

The rearrangement uses TRBV9 and TRBJ2-3; 10 bases are shared with TRBD1. Germline loops: CDR1 SGDLS, CDR2 YYNGEE. V dropped 0 bases and J dropped 1; count of bases not matched to a gene: 8. The CDR3 spans 18 residues. CDR3 DNA: TGTGCCAGCAGCGTAGAAAGGGACAGGGGAGCCCGCACAGATACGCAGTATTTT. This gives the protein CASSVERDRGARTDTQYF.

This clonotype was counted ten times or more. V is TRBV7-6 and J is TRBJ2-7; no firm D call. Per the germline V gene, CDR1 is SGHVS and CDR2 is FNYEAQ. Deletions cut 5 bases from V and 3 bases from J, with 14 bases between. The CDR3 totals 14 residues. CDR3 region: CASSLTHTYYEQYF. DNA of the CDR3: TGTGCCAGCAGCCTCACACACACTTACTACGAGCAGTACTTC.

This clonotype has just a few counts. The chain recombines TRBV4-2 with TRBJ2-5, with 13 bases lining up with TRBD2. V shed 5 bases, J shed 2 bases, and the junction held 11 bases outside the gene matches. The V gene's germline CDR1 is LGHNA and CDR2 YNFKEQ. The CDR3 totals 18 residues. In nucleotides, the CDR3 is TGTGCCAGCAGCGGGTCCGCTCGGACTAGCGGGGGACAAGAGACCCAGTACTTC. It is translated as CASSGSARTSGGQETQYF.

This clonotype was seen many times. This rearrangement joins TRBV29-1 to TRBJ1-3; no reliable D call. The CDR3 extends over 16 amino acids. V lost 5 bases and J lost 3, with 20 bases in between. CDR1 is SQVTM and CDR2 is ANQGSEA in the germline V gene. CDR3 in amino acids: CSVWFLDPIGGNTIYF. CDR3 sequence (DNA): TGCAGCGTTTGGTTTCTTGACCCGATAGGTGGAAACACCATATATTTT.